These T cell receptor beta chains were read from a single sample in a study of molecular identifiers for immune sequencing clone quantification. Each CDR3 protein is one row after TCRdb ran MiXCR on the PCR reads. The sample contains about 640,000 distinct CDR3 sequences, about 20% of which appear only once. Sequencing was carried out using naive CD8+ T cells from blood, with Jurkat cell RNA spiked in. These receptors all come from a human donor in good health. Some libraries in this study had Jurkat cell RNA spiked in. Each CDR3 is given with its conserved first and last residue. Clone size appears in some rows only: once, few, many, or a class for an expanded clone.

v_gene	j_gene	abundance	CDR3aa
TRBV7-6	TRBJ2-7	-	CAISLALAGGREQYF
TRBV29-1	TRBJ2-7	many	CSAFDASHEQYF
TRBV7-9	TRBJ2-3	many	CASSRSGGRDTQYF
TRBV13	TRBJ2-3	many	CASSGGAASTDTQYF
TRBV5-1	TRBJ2-7	many	CASSLGTGVPNEQYF
TRBV6-5	TRBJ1-5	many	CASSYRGQSYSNQPQHF
TRBV5-5	TRBJ2-3	many	CASSLAGVPDTQYF
TRBV29-1	TRBJ2-1	few	CSVEPGGNSYEQFF
TRBV20-1	TRBJ1-4	many	CQSWDSTNEKLFF
TRBV30	TRBJ2-3	many	CAWSVNPPGSGRTHNTQYF
TRBV27	TRBJ2-3	few	CASSFRPRGGADTQYF
TRBV7-8	TRBJ2-7	many	CASSFFRGPLYEQYF
TRBV27	TRBJ2-1	many	CASSPLGQSSYNEQFF
TRBV18	TRBJ1-5	many	CASSPPGDLSNQPQHF
TRBV6-5	TRBJ2-1	many	CASSYSMYNEQFF
TRBV9	TRBJ2-3	few	CASSVITGEADTQYF
TRBV28	TRBJ1-2	few	CASSFDRNYGYTF
TRBV10-3	TRBJ2-3	-	CAISDSGGQGDTDTQYF
TRBV7-9	TRBJ1-1	-	CASSFVGVGIKNTEAFF
TRBV7-2	TRBJ1-5	many	CASSLADYSNQPQHF
TRBV2	TRBJ2-3	many	CASSVWRVDTQYF
TRBV20-1	TRBJ1-3	-	CSARDQSSGNTIYF
TRBV5-5	TRBJ2-1	-	CASSLGASDGAQQFF
TRBV6-5	TRBJ2-3	many	CASSHGSSTDTQYF
TRBV7-9	TRBJ2-7	many	CASSLEGLPYEQYF
TRBV7-9	TRBJ1-1	many	CASSSRDRTEAFF
TRBV4-1	TRBJ2-7	many	CASSPGGRLVSYEQYF
TRBV12-3/TRBV12-4	TRBJ2-7	-	CASSFRQEQYF
TRBV7-9	TRBJ2-7	many	CASSPGTSLEQYF
TRBV4-1	TRBJ2-3	many	CASSQDSTGQSPPDTQYF
TRBV18	TRBJ1-1	many	CASSPPANNHEAFF
TRBV5-1	TRBJ1-1	many	CASSLGAGYTEAFF
TRBV7-6	TRBJ2-3	many	CASSLNTLGRVTQYF
TRBV12-3/TRBV12-4	TRBJ2-3	few	CASSFGPKATDTQYF
TRBV19	TRBJ2-1	few	CASSVTSGRASYNEQFF
TRBV28	TRBJ2-7	many	CASSLLQGTSYEQYF
TRBV4-3	TRBJ2-2	-	CASSSRKGDPLSHVGELFF
TRBV30	TRBJ1-5	-	CAWSVRAGSQPQHF
TRBV6-2/TRBV6-3	TRBJ2-1	many	CASSGQRYPNPEQFF
TRBV9	TRBJ2-3	few	CASSAPAEGGGTQYF
TRBV7-7	TRBJ2-3	few	CASSLGYRETDTQYF
TRBV6-6	TRBJ2-5	many	CASSSSDRVYFETQYF
TRBV7-6	TRBJ1-4	few	CASSLAGRGMGKLFF
TRBV30	TRBJ2-2	many	CAWRSLNTGELFF
TRBV27	TRBJ1-4	-	CASSLGATARNEKLFF
TRBV21-1	TRBJ2-3	many	CASSKGVLGTIGPSDTQYF
TRBV7-8	TRBJ2-2	-	CASSLGFGIGELFF
TRBV19	TRBJ2-5	many	CASYHIQGARETQYF
TRBV7-9	TRBJ1-5	many	CASSLGMTGQPQHF
TRBV5-6	TRBJ1-1	many	CASSFKGGATEAFF
TRBV4-2	TRBJ2-1	few	CASRYLSPYNEQFF
TRBV6-2/TRBV6-3	TRBJ1-1	many	CATDRTGLNTEAFF
TRBV14	TRBJ2-2	few	CASSQDRLLLANTGELFF
TRBV4-3	TRBJ2-3	many	CASSQDRSGARTDGDTQYF
TRBV6-5	TRBJ2-5	many	CASSYTDSLETQYF